A selection of T cell receptor beta chains follows, all from one sample in a study of blood T cell repertoires in COVID-19. This table comes from immunoSEQ multiplex PCR, and its TCRdb copy is limited to in-frame clones, with some not included. The table records approximately 140,000 clones, about nine tenths of them present only once. The specimen was peripheral blood. These receptors came from a woman aged 55-70 years with active or convalescent COVID-19. Each CDR3 is given with its conserved first and last residue. D genes are given only for firm matches. Expanded clones get a size class; other rows say once, few or many, or leave the size out.

v_call: TRBV19; j_call: TRBJ1-3; d_call: TRBD1; clone_size: .; cdr3_aa: CASSLKGDRSSGNTIYF; cdr3_nt: TGTGCCAGTAGTTTGAAAGGGGACAGGAGCTCTGGAAACACCATATATTTT
v_call: TRBV4-3; j_call: TRBJ1-5; d_call: .; clone_size: .; cdr3_aa: CASSQVWGGEGGQPQHF; cdr3_nt: TGCGCCAGCAGCCAAGTGTGGGGGGGGGAAGGTGGTCAGCCCCAGCATTTT
v_call: TRBV4-3; j_call: TRBJ1-4; d_call: TRBD1; clone_size: .; cdr3_aa: CASSQAGTGNQKLFF; cdr3_nt: TGCGCCAGCAGCCAAGCTGGGACAGGGAACCAAAAACTGTTTTTT
v_call: TRBV10-3; j_call: TRBJ2-5; d_call: TRBD1; clone_size: .; cdr3_aa: CAIGEDRGNQETQYF; cdr3_nt: TGTGCCATCGGAGAGGACAGGGGGAACCAAGAGACCCAGTACTTC
v_call: TRBV4-3; j_call: TRBJ1-2; d_call: .; clone_size: .; cdr3_aa: CASSPDRRGYTF; cdr3_nt: TGCGCCAGCAGCCCGGACAGACGGGGCTACACCTTC
v_call: TRBV7-9; j_call: TRBJ2-1; d_call: .; clone_size: .; cdr3_aa: CASSWEVGPPPYNEQFF; cdr3_nt: TGTGCCAGCAGCTGGGAGGTGGGACCCCCTCCTTACAATGAGCAGTTCTTC
v_call: TRBV6-5; j_call: TRBJ2-7; d_call: .; clone_size: .; cdr3_aa: CASSYEGSPSYEQYF; cdr3_nt: TGTGCCAGCAGTTACGAGGGATCTCCTTCCTACGAGCAGTACTTC
v_call: TRBV6-5; j_call: TRBJ1-2; d_call: .; clone_size: .; cdr3_aa: CASNPGHLGYGYTF; cdr3_nt: TGTGCCAGCAACCCGGGACACCTTGGTTATGGCTACACCTTC
v_call: TRBV30; j_call: TRBJ1-3; d_call: TRBD1; clone_size: .; cdr3_aa: CACRPGQGLGNTIYF; cdr3_nt: TGTGCCTGCCGTCCGGGACAGGGGCTGGGAAACACCATATATTTT
v_call: TRBV9; j_call: TRBJ1-6; d_call: .; clone_size: .; cdr3_aa: CASSVRGGYSPLHF; cdr3_nt: TGTGCCAGCAGCGTGCGCGGGGGGTATTCACCCCTCCACTTT
v_call: TRBV11-2; j_call: TRBJ1-2; d_call: .; clone_size: .; cdr3_aa: CASSLSSNYGYTF; cdr3_nt: TGTGCCAGCAGCTTATCGAGTAACTATGGCTACACCTTC
v_call: TRBV19; j_call: TRBJ2-2; d_call: TRBD1; clone_size: .; cdr3_aa: CATTTRTGKGANTGELFF; cdr3_nt: TGTGCCACCACCACACGGACAGGGAAGGGGGCCAACACCGGGGAGCTGTTTTTT
v_call: TRBV3-1/TRBV3-2; j_call: TRBJ1-2; d_call: .; clone_size: .; cdr3_aa: CASSQGQQGVGYTF; cdr3_nt: TGTGCCAGCAGCCAAGGGCAACAGGGCGTCGGCTACACCTTC
v_call: TRBV11-2; j_call: TRBJ2-3; d_call: TRBD2; clone_size: .; cdr3_aa: CASSGGAGGPLDTQYF; cdr3_nt: TGTGCCAGCAGCGGGGGAGCGGGGGGGCCATTAGATACGCAGTATTTT
v_call: TRBV7-2; j_call: TRBJ1-2; d_call: TRBD1; clone_size: .; cdr3_aa: CASSFGDSVGYTF; cdr3_nt: TGTGCCAGCAGCTTTGGGGACAGTGTAGGGTACACCTTC
v_call: TRBV9; j_call: TRBJ1-3; d_call: .; clone_size: .; cdr3_aa: CASSVGISSGNTIYF; cdr3_nt: TGTGCCAGCAGCGTCGGGATTTCCTCTGGAAACACCATATATTTT
v_call: TRBV11-2; j_call: TRBJ1-5; d_call: .; clone_size: .; cdr3_aa: CASSLDRQGVQPQHF; cdr3_nt: TGTGCCAGCAGCTTAGATCGGCAGGGCGTCCAGCCCCAGCATTTT
v_call: TRBV6-5; j_call: TRBJ1-2; d_call: TRBD1; clone_size: many; cdr3_aa: CASTGQGNYGYTF; cdr3_nt: TGTGCCAGCACTGGACAGGGGAACTATGGCTACACCTTC
v_call: TRBV10-1; j_call: TRBJ2-7; d_call: .; clone_size: .; cdr3_aa: CASSAGKDYEQYF; cdr3_nt: TGCGCCAGCAGTGCAGGGAAGGACTACGAGCAGTACTTC
v_call: TRBV9; j_call: TRBJ2-7; d_call: TRBD1; clone_size: .; cdr3_aa: CASSAGTGTYEQYF; cdr3_nt: TGTGCCAGCAGCGCCGGGACAGGGACCTACGAGCAGTACTTC
v_call: TRBV6-6; j_call: TRBJ1-2; d_call: .; clone_size: .; cdr3_aa: CASTPAPGYGYTF; cdr3_nt: TGTGCCAGCACCCCCGCCCCCGGCTATGGCTACACCTTC
v_call: TRBV19; j_call: TRBJ2-6; d_call: .; clone_size: .; cdr3_aa: CASSRTPNRSGSGANVLTF; cdr3_nt: TGTGCCAGTAGTAGAACCCCGAACAGATCCGGCTCTGGGGCCAACGTCCTGACTTTC
v_call: TRBV19; j_call: TRBJ1-6; d_call: .; clone_size: .; cdr3_aa: CASSVQTRYLSPLHF; cdr3_nt: TGTGCCAGTAGTGTACAGACACGATACTTATCACCCCTCCACTTT
v_call: TRBV5-1; j_call: TRBJ2-3; d_call: .; clone_size: .; cdr3_aa: CASSPTPSDTQYF; cdr3_nt: TGCGCCAGCAGCCCTACCCCTAGTGATACGCAGTATTTT
v_call: TRBV27; j_call: TRBJ1-6; d_call: TRBD1; clone_size: .; cdr3_aa: CASSWGQGGNSPLHF; cdr3_nt: TGTGCCAGCAGTTGGGGACAGGGAGGGAATTCACCCCTCCACTTT
v_call: TRBV6-5; j_call: TRBJ1-4; d_call: .; clone_size: .; cdr3_aa: CATMSSATNEKLFF; cdr3_nt: TGTGCCACTATGTCGTCGGCAACTAATGAAAAACTGTTTTTT
v_call: TRBV5-4; j_call: TRBJ1-2; d_call: TRBD1; clone_size: .; cdr3_aa: CASIRDRGGYGYTF; cdr3_nt: TGTGCCAGCATCCGGGACAGGGGAGGGTATGGCTACACCTTC